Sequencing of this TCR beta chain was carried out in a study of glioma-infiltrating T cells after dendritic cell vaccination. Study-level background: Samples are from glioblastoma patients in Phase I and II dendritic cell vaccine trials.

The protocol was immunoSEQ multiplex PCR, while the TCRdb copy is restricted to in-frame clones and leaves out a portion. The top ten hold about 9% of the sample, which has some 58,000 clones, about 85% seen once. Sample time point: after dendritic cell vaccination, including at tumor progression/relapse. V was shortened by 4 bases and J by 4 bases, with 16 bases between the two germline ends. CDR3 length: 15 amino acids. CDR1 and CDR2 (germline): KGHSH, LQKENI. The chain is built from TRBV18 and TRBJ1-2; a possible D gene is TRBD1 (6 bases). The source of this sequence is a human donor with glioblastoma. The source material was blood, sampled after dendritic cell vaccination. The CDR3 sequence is CASSHPRQDPYGYTF. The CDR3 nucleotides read TGTGCCAGCTCACACCCAAGACAGGATCCCTATGGCTACACCTTC. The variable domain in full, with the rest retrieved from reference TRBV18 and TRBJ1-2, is NAGVMQNPRHLVRRRGQEARLRCSPMKGHSHVYWYRQLPEEGLKFMVYLQKENIIDESGMPKERFSAEFPKEGPSILRIQQVVRGDSAAYFCASSHPRQDPYGYTFGSGTRLTVV.